The 3 T cell receptor beta chains below were found in one sample sequenced in a study of T cell responses to AZD1222 COVID-19 vaccine. Generated by immunoSEQ multiplex PCR, the TCRdb table keeps only in-frame clones and is missing some. The profile shows about 130,000 clones, about nine tenths of them singletons. The specimen comprised peripheral blood, sampled 28 days after the second AZD1222 dose. Receptors originate from an adult who received the AZD1222 COVID-19 vaccine.

The rearrangement links TRBV5-1 to TRBJ1-5; TRBD1 might be the D (6 bases). The V gene lost 0 bases and the J gene lost 4 bases, with 11 bases spanning the gap. The CDR3 extends over 15 amino acids. The germline V gene encodes CDR1 SGHRS and CDR2 YFSETQ. As DNA, the CDR3 is TGCGCCAGCAGCTTGGCCGGGGGCCGGAATCAGCCCCAGCATTTT. This codes for CASSLAGGRNQPQHF.

The chain has TRBV28 and TRBJ2-3, with D tentatively TRBD2 (6 bases). CDR1 and CDR2 (germline): MDHEN, SYDVKM. The CDR3 totals 15 residues. V was cut by 6 bases and J by 0 bases, with 13 bases left in between. The CDR3 bases are TGTGCCAGCAGGAATCGGGACTCTAGCACAGATACGCAGTATTTT. It specifies CASRNRDSSTDTQYF.

The V call is TRBV11-3, the J call TRBJ2-6; perhaps TRBD1 as D (6 bases). Looked up from germline, CDR1 is SGHNT and CDR2 is YENEEA. The CDR3 contains 13 residues. V lost 9 bases and J lost 2, with 8 bases in between. The CDR3 coding sequence is TGTGCCAGTTCAGGGGCTGGGGCCAACGTCCTGACTTTC. Residues: CASSGAGANVLTF.